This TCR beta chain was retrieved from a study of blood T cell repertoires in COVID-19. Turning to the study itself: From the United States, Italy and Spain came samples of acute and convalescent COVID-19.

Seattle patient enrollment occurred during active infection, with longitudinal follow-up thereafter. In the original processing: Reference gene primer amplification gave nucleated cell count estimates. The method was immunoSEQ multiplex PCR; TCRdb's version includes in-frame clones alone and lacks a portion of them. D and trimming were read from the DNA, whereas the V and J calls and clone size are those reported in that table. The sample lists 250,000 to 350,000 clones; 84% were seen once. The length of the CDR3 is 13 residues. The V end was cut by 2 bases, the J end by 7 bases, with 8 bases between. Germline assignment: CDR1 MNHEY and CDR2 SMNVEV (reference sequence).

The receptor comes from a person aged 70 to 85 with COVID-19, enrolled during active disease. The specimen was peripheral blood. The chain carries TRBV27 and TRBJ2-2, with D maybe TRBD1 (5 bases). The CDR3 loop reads CASSLAGRGELFF. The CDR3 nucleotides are TGTGCCAGCAGTTTAGCAGGGCGCGGGGAGCTGTTTTTT.